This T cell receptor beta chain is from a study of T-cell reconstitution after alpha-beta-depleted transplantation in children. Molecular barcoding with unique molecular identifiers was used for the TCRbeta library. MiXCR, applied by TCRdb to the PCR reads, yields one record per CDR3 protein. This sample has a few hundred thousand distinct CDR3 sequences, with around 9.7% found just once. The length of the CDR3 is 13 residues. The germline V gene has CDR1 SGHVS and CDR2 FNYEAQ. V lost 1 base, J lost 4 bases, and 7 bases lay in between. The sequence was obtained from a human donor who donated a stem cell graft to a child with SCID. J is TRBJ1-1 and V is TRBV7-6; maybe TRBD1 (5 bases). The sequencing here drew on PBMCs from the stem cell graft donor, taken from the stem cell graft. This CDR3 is CASSLGQTTEAFF. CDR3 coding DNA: TGTGCCAGCAGCTTAGGACAGACCACTGAAGCTTTCTTT.